Following are 5 T cell receptor beta chains from one sample sequenced in a study of vaccination and CD4 T cells after COVID-19. Antigens for these TCRs are unknown. Sequence data for DNA of cultured CD4+ T cells were generated by the Oncomine TCR Beta short-read assay. TCRdb used MiXCR to reprocess the PCR reads, holding one entry per CDR3 protein. The table lists approximately 17,000 distinct CDR3 sequences, around 50% of them singletons. Treatment given: approximately nine-day PBMC culture with coronavirus spike peptide pools or control peptides (ViraFEST assay). Material: CD4+ T cells from blood, cultured in vitro, obtained before SARS-CoV-2 vaccination. The receptors derive from a human donor who had recovered from COVID-19.

This sequence joins TRBV9 and TRBJ2-3; 8 nucleotides line up with TRBD2. J gave up 0 bases and V 4 bases, and 4 bases lay outside the gene matches. This CDR3 is built from 15 residues. Germline V gene lookup returns CDR1 SGDLS and CDR2 YYNGEE. This CDR3 is CASSRAGESTDTQYF. The CDR3, as DNA: TGTGCCAGCAGCCGAGCGGGAGAGAGCACAGATACGCAGTATTTT.

This chain uses TRBV10-3 with TRBJ2-3, with TRBD2 matching 13 bases. The CDR3 has 13 residues. CDR1 is ENHRY and CDR2 is SYGVKD in the germline V gene. Germline trimming cut 10 bases from V and 6 bases from J; bases unmatched to any gene: 4. The CDR3 region has the DNA TGTGCCACCGGGACTAGCGGGACGGATACGCAGTATTTT. Translating it yields CATGTSGTDTQYF.

CDR3 sequence (DNA): TGTGCCAGCAGTTTTAGGGCAGGGGGAGGGTGGGAGCAGTTCTTC. This translates into CASSFRAGGGWEQFF. This chain uses TRBV27 with TRBJ2-1, with D perhaps assigned TRBD1 or TRBD2 (7 bases each). The CDR3 is 15 residues long. The germline V and J ends were trimmed by 3 bases and 10 bases, with 19 bases remaining between them. Germline V gene sequence: CDR1 MNHEY, CDR2 SMNVEV (reference sequence).

This clonotype was recorded a few times. V and J are TRBV2 and TRBJ1-6, with 8 bases lining up with TRBD1. With V trimmed by 11 bases and J by 9 bases, 15 bases remained unmatched. The length of the CDR3 is 15 residues. Germline V lookup: CDR1 SNHLY, CDR2 FYNNEI. The CDR3 bases are TGTGCCTGCGAACTGGACAGGGAGTGGCGTTCACCCCTCCACTTT. Translating it yields CACELDREWRSPLHF. Supplemented by reference TRBV2 and TRBJ1-6, the full variable domain reads EPEVTQTPSHQVTQMGQEVILRCVPISNHLYFYWYRQILGQKVEFLVSFYNNEISEKSEIFDDQFSVERPDGSNFTLKIRSTKLEDSAMYFCACELDREWRSPLHFGNGTRLTVT.

This clonotype was detected only a few times. This sequence joins TRBV5-8 and TRBJ1-5; D unclear. The V end lost 1 base, the J end lost 5 bases, and 4 bases lay between the germline ends. CDR3 length: 12 residues. Germline V gene lookup returns CDR1 SGHTS and CDR2 YDEGEE. Here the CDR3 DNA reads TGTGCCAGCAGCTTGTACGATCAGCCCCAGCATTTT. It yields the protein CASSLYDQPQHF.